The entry below gives a single T cell receptor (beta chain) sequence along with its context. The antigen remains unidentified. Antigen-specific CD4+ T cells were first expanded with viral peptide pools by the ViraFEST assay and only then sequenced. Between days 9 and 11 of culture, CD4+ T cells were separated out. This record belongs to a study of vaccination effects on CD4 cells after COVID-19. The data were produced by immunoSEQ multiplex PCR, yet TCRdb's version contains in-frame clones alone and is incomplete. The sample has under 85,000 clones, about 70% seen once. Study-wide results and limits: Whether induced by infection or by vaccine, clones showed marked clonal contraction late after vaccination.

The trim removed 1 base at V and 5 bases at J, leaving 7 bases unmatched. The CDR3 runs to 15 residues. Germline V gene lookup returns CDR1 LNHNV and CDR2 YYDKDF (reference sequence). The rearrangement uses TRBV15 and TRBJ2-5; TRBD2 matches 7 bases. This TCR was sampled from a human donor who received a COVID-19 vaccine. Material: CD4+ T cells from PBMCs cultured with HCoV-229E spike peptides, obtained before COVID-19 vaccination. CDR3 residues: CATSRGGGPPETQYF. The CDR3 DNA is TGTGCCACCAGCAGAGGCGGGGGACCCCCTGAGACCCAGTACTTC.